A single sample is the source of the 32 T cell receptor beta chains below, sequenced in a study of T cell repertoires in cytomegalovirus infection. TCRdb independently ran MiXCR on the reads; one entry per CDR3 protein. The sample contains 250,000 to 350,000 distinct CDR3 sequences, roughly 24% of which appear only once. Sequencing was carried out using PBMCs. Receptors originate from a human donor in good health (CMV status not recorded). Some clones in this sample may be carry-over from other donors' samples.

As DNA, the CDR3 is TGTGCCAGCAGGTTGGACCGTTACACTGAAGCTTTCTTT. The encoded protein is CASRLDRYTEAFF. The V gene is TRBV27, the J gene TRBJ1-1; D gene uncertain. The germline CDR1 and CDR2 sequences are MNHEY and SMNVEV (reference sequence). The V end lost 6 bases, the J end lost 3 bases, and 11 bases lay between the germline ends. The CDR3 covers 13 residues.

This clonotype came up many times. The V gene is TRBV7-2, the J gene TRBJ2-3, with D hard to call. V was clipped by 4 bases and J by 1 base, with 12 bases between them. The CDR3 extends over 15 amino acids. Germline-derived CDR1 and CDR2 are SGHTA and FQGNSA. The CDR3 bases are TGTGCCAGCAGCTCATATGGGCCAGGCACAGATACGCAGTATTTT. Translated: CASSSYGPGTDTQYF.

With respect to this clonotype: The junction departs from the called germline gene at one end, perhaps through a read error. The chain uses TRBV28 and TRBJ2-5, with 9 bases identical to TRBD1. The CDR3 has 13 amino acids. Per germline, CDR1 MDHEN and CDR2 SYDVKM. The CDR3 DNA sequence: TGTGCCAGCAGAGGGGACAGGGAAGAATTGGAGTCCTTC. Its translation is CASRGDREELESF.

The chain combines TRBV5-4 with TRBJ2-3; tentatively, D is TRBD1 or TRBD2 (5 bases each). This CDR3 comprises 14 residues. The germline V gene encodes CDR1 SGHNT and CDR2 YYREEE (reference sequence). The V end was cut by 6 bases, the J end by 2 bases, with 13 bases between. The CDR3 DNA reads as TGTGCCAGCACTCGGGACCGACTCACAGATACGCAGTATTTT. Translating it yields CASTRDRLTDTQYF.

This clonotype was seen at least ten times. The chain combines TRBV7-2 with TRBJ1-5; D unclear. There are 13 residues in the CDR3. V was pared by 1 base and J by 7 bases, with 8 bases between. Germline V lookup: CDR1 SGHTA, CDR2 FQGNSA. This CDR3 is CASSLEGGQPQHF. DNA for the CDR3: TGTGCCAGCAGCTTAGAGGGAGGGCAGCCCCAGCATTTT.

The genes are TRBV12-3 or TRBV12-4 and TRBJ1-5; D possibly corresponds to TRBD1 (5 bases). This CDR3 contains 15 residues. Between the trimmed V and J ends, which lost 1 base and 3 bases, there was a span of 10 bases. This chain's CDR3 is CASSLGWGINQPQHF. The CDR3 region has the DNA TGTGCCAGCAGTTTAGGGTGGGGGATCAATCAGCCCCAGCATTTT.

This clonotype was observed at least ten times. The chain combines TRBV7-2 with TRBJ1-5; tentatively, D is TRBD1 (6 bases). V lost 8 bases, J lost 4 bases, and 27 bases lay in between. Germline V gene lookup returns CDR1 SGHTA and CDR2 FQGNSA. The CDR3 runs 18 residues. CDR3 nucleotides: TGTGCCAGCGGATTGTCGGTGGGGGGCTCCCCGGGGAATCAGCCCCAGCATTTT. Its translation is CASGLSVGGSPGNQPQHF.

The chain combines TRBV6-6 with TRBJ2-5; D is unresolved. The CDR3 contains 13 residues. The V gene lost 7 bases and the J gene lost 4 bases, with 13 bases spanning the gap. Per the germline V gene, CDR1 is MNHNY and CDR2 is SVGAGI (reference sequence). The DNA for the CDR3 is TGTGCCAGCATGGAACCGGTCGGAGAGACCCAGTACTTC. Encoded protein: CASMEPVGETQYF.

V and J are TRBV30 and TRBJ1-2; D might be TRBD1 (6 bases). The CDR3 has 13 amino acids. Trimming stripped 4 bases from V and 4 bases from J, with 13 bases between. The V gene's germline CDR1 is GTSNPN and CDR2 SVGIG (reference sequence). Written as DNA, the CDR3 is TGTGCCTGGACCCAGCGGACAGCCTATGGCTACACCTTC. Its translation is CAWTQRTAYGYTF. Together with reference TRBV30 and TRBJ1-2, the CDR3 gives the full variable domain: SQTIHQWPATLVQPVGSPLSLECTVEGTSNPNLYWYRQAAGRGLQLLFYSVGIGQISSEVPQNLSASRPQDRQFILSSKKLLLSDSGFYLCAWTQRTAYGYTFGSGTRLTVV.

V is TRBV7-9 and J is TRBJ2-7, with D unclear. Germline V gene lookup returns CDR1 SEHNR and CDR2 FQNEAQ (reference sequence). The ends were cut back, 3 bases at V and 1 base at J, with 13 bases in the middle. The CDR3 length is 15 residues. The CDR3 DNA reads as TGTGCCAGCAGCTTCGCCACCCTTGGGTCCTACGAGCAGTACTTC. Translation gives CASSFATLGSYEQYF.

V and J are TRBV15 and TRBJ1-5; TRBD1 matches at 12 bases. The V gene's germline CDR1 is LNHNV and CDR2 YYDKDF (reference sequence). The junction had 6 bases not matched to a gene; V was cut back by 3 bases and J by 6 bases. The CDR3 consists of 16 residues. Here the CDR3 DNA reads TGTGCCACCAGCAGCCCGGGACAGGGGGCTGGTCAGCCCCAGCATTTT. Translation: CATSSPGQGAGQPQHF. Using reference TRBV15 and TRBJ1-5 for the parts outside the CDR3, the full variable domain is DAMVIQNPRYQVTQFGKPVTLSCSQTLNHNVMYWYQQKSSQAPKLLFHYYDKDFNNEADTPDNFQSRRPNTSFCFLDIRSPGLGDTAMYLCATSSPGQGAGQPQHFGDGTRLSIL.

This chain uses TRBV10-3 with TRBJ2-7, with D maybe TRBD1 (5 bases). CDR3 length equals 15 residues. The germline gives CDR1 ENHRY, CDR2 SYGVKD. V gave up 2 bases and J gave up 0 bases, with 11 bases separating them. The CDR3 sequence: CAISEIRVSSYEQYF. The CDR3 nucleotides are TGTGCCATCAGTGAGATCAGGGTCTCCTCCTACGAGCAGTACTTC.

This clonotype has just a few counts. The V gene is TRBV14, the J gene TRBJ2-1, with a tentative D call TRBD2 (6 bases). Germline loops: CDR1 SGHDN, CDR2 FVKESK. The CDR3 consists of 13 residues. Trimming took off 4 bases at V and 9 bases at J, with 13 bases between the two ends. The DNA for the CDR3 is TGTGCCAGCAGCCCTCATCGGAGGGGTGAGCAGTTCTTC. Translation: CASSPHRRGEQFF.

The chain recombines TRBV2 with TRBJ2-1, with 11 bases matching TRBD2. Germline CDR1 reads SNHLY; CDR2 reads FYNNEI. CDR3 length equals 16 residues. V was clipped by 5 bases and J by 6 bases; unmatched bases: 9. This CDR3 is CASSPRLAGLINEQFF. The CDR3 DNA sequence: TGTGCCAGCAGTCCGAGACTAGCGGGGCTAATCAATGAGCAGTTCTTC.

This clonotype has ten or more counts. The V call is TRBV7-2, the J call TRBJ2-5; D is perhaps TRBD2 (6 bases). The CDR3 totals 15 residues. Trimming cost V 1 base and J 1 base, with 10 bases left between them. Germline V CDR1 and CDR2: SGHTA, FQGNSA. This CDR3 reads CASSLGGGAQETQYF. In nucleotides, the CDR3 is TGTGCCAGCAGCTTAGGAGGCGGGGCCCAAGAGACCCAGTACTTC.

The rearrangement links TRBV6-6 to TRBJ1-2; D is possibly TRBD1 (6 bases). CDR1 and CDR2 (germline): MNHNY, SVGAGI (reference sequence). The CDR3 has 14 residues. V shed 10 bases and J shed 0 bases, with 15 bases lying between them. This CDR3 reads CAIPGTPSNYGYTF. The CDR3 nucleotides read TGTGCCATCCCCGGGACACCCTCTAACTATGGCTACACCTTC.

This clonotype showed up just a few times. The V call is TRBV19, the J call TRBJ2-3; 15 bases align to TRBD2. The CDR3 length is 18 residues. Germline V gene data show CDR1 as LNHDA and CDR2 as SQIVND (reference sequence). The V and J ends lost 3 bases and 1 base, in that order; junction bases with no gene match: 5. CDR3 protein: CASSMGLAGGAGTDTQYF. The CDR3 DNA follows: TGTGCCAGTAGTATGGGACTAGCGGGAGGCGCTGGCACAGATACGCAGTATTTT.

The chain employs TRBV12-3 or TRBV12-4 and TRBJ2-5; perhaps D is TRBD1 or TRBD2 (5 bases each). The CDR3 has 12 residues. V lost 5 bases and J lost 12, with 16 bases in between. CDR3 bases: TGTGCCAGCAGTCCCGGGACCGGCCATGAGTACTTC. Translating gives CASSPGTGHEYF.

In nucleotides, the CDR3 is TGTGCCAGCAGCCAAGACAGGCAGTATCAGCCCCAGCATTTT. This gives the protein CASSQDRQYQPQHF. V is TRBV7-2 and J is TRBJ1-5, with D possibly TRBD1 on 6 matching bases. Germline V lookup: CDR1 SGHTA, CDR2 FQGNSA. V lost 5 bases to trimming and J lost 5 bases, with 13 bases between them. This CDR3 region has 14 residues.

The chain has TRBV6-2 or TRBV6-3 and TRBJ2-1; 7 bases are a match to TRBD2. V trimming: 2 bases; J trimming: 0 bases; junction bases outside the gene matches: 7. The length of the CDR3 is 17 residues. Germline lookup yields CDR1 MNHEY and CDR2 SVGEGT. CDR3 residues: CASSYIKRGRSYNEQFF. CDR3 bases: TGTGCCAGCAGTTACATAAAGCGGGGCCGCTCCTACAATGAGCAGTTCTTC.

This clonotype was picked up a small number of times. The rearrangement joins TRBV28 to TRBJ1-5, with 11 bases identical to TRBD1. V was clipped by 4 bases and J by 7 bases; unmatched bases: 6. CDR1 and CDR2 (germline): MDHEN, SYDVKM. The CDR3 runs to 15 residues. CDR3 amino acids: CASSSPGQGGQPQHF. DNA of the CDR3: TGTGCCAGCAGTTCCCCGGGACAGGGGGGCCAGCCCCAGCATTTT.

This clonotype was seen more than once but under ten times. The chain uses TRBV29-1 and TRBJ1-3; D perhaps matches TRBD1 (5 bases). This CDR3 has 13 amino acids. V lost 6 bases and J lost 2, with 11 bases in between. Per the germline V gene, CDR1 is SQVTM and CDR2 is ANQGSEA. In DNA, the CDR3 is TGCAGCGTCTTTTTGGGGCCTGGAAACACCATATATTTT. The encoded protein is CSVFLGPGNTIYF.

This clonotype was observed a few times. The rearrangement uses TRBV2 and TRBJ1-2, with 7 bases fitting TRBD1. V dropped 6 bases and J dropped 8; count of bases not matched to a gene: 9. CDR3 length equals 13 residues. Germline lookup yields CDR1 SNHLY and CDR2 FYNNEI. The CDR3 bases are TGTGCCAGCAGGCCCGACAGGGTTGGAGGCTACACCTTC. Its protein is CASRPDRVGGYTF.

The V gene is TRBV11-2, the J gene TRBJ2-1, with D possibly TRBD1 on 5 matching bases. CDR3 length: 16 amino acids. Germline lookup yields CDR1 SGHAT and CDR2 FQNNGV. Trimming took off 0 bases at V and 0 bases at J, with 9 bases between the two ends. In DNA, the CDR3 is TGTGCCAGCAGCTTAGACCGGACAATCTCCTACAATGAGCAGTTCTTC. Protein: CASSLDRTISYNEQFF.

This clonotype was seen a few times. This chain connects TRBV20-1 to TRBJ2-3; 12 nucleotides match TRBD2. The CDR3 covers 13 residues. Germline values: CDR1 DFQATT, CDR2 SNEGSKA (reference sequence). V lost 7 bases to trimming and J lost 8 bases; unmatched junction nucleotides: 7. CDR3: CSVTSGGSRTQYF. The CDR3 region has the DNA TGCAGTGTTACTAGCGGGGGGTCCCGTACGCAGTATTTT.

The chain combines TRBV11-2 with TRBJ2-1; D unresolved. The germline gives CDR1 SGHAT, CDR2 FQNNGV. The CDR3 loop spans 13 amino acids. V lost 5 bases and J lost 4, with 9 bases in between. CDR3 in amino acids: CASSPYTYNEQFF. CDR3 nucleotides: TGTGCCAGCAGCCCATACACTTACAATGAGCAGTTCTTC.

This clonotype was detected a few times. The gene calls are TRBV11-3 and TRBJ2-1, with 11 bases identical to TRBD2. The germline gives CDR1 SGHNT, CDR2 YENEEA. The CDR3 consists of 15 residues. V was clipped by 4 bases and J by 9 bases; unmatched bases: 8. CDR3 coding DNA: TGTGCCAGCAGCTCGGGACTAGCGGCCTATGTTGAGCAGTTCTTC. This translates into CASSSGLAAYVEQFF.

CDR3 sequence: CASSEYRRGGDNEQFF. CDR3 in DNA: TGTGCCAGCAGTGAATATAGACGGGGAGGCGACAATGAGCAGTTCTTC. The rearrangement joins TRBV25-1 to TRBJ2-1; weak D call: TRBD2 (6 bases). Germline V lookup: CDR1 MGHDK, CDR2 SYGVNS. V was cut by 0 bases and J by 5 bases, with 14 bases left in between. This CDR3 comprises 16 residues.

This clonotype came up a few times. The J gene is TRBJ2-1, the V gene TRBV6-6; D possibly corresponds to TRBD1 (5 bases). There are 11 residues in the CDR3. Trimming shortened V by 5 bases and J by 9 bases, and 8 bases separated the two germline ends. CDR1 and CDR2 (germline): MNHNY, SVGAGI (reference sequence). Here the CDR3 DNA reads TGTGCCAGCAGTCCAGGGTTTGAGCAGTTCTTC. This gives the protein CASSPGFEQFF.

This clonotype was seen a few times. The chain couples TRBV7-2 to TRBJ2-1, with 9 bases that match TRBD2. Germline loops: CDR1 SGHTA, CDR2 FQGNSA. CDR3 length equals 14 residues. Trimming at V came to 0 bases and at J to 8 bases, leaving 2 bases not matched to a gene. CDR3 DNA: TGTGCCAGCAGCTTAGCTAGCGGGAGCTATGAGCAGTTCTTC. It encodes CASSLASGSYEQFF.

The CDR3, as DNA: TGTGCCAGCAGCCATTACCGGGACAGGGGGGGGAAGCAGTTCTTC. Protein: CASSHYRDRGGKQFF. The J gene is TRBJ2-1, the V gene TRBV6-2 or TRBV6-3; 11 bases agree with TRBD1. V shed 6 bases and J 11 bases; nucleotides not matched to a gene: 12. The CDR3 has 15 amino acids. Germline V gene sequence: CDR1 MNHEY, CDR2 SVGEGT.

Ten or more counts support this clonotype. The CDR3 loop reads CASSISSGGAPETQYF. CDR3 coding DNA: TGTGCCAGCAGCATCTCTAGCGGGGGGGCCCCAGAGACCCAGTACTTC. The chain has TRBV7-2 and TRBJ2-5; 12 bases map to TRBD2. The CDR3 is made up of 16 amino acids. The ends lost 5 bases at V and 4 bases at J; junction bases unmatched: 8. Germline V gives CDR1 SGHTA, CDR2 FQGNSA. Using reference TRBV7-2 and TRBJ2-5 for the parts outside the CDR3, the full variable domain is GAGVSQSPSNKVTEKGKDVELRCDPISGHTALYWYRQSLGQGLEFLIYFQGNSAPDKSGLPSDRFSAERTGGSVSTLTIQRTQQEDSAVYLCASSISSGGAPETQYFGPGTRLLVL.